Detailed here is one TCR beta chain. These data come from a study of control samples from healthy donors and cancer patients. TCRdb keeps only in-frame clones here, not all; method: immunoSEQ multiplex PCR. The data contain 70,000 to 80,000 clones, about 90% of them singletons. Trimming stripped 4 bases from V and 0 bases from J, with 16 bases between. The CDR3 is 17 residues long. The V gene's germline CDR1 is LGHDT and CDR2 YNNKEL (reference sequence). Sequenced material: blood. This chain connects TRBV3-1 (or the pseudogene TRBV3-2) to TRBJ2-4; possible D gene TRBD2, 5 bases. The origin of this receptor is a woman aged 50 to 65 in good health. DNA for the CDR3: TGTGCCAGCAGCCCCTCTGACCGGAGGATAGCCAAAAACATTCAGTACTTC. It codes for CASSPSDRRIAKNIQYF.